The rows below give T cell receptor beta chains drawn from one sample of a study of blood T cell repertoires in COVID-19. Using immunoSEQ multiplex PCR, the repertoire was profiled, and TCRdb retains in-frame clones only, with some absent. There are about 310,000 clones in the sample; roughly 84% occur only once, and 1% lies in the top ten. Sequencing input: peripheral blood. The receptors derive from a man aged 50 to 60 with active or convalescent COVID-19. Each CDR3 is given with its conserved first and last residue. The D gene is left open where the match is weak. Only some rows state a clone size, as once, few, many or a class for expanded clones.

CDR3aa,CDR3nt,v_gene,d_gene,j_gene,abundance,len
CASNDFGGPWDYGYTF,TGTGCCAGTAACGATTTTGGTGGGCCTTGGGACTATGGCTACACCTTC,TRBV19,.,TRBJ1-2,.,16
CASSQDLFREDNEQFF,TGTGCCAGCAGCCAAGATCTCTTCAGGGAGGACAATGAGCAGTTCTTC,TRBV14,.,TRBJ2-1,.,16
CASSQGTSGTSTDTQYF,TGTGCCAGCAGCCAAGGTACTAGCGGGACTAGCACAGATACGCAGTATTTT,TRBV4-2,TRBD2,TRBJ2-3,.,17
CASSFGELAPSTDTQYF,TGTGCCAGCAGTTTCGGGGAATTGGCCCCTAGCACAGATACGCAGTATTTT,TRBV28,.,TRBJ2-3,.,17
CATSRGPQPNTEAFF,TGTGCCACCAGCAGAGGCCCACAGCCGAACACTGAAGCTTTCTTT,TRBV15,.,TRBJ1-1,.,15
CSSNRVQNTEAFF,TGCAGCTCCAACAGGGTCCAAAACACTGAAGCTTTCTTT,TRBV29-1,.,TRBJ1-1,.,13
CASSPIDRGLYQPQHF,TGTGCCAGCAGTCCCATCGACAGGGGGCTATATCAGCCCCAGCATTTT,TRBV27,TRBD1,TRBJ1-5,.,16
CASSQGEVEQYF,TGTGCCAGCAGCCAAGGAGAGGTAGAGCAGTACTTC,TRBV3-1/TRBV3-2,.,TRBJ2-7,once,12
CASSLGGGVGTQYF,TGTGCCAGCAGCTTAGGAGGGGGCGTGGGGACCCAGTACTTC,TRBV13,TRBD1,TRBJ2-5,.,14
CASSQDMRQGSNYGYTF,TGTGCCAGCAGCCAAGATATGCGCCAGGGGAGCAACTATGGCTACACCTTC,TRBV14,.,TRBJ1-2,.,17
CASSLVTGYGYTF,TGTGCCAGCAGCCTGGTGACTGGCTATGGCTACACCTTC,TRBV5-6,.,TRBJ1-2,.,13
CASSLGRTSGGTYEQYF,TGTGCCAGCAGCTTGGGCCGGACTAGCGGGGGGACCTACGAGCAGTACTTC,TRBV11-2,TRBD2,TRBJ2-7,.,17
CASSWAFGTGLTDTQYF,TGTGCCAGCAGTTGGGCCTTCGGGACAGGGCTCACAGATACGCAGTATTTT,TRBV28,TRBD1,TRBJ2-3,.,17
CASSWMTSASYEQYF,TGCGCCAGCAGCTGGATGACTAGCGCCTCCTACGAGCAGTACTTC,TRBV5-1,TRBD2,TRBJ2-7,.,15
CASSYETGTEAFF,TGTGCCAGCAGTTACGAGACGGGGACTGAAGCTTTCTTT,TRBV6-2/TRBV6-3,.,TRBJ1-1,.,13
CASSSDRGWGQPQHF,TGTGCCAGCAGTTCTGACAGGGGATGGGGTCAGCCCCAGCATTTT,TRBV2,TRBD1,TRBJ1-5,once,15
CASSLVQGNYEQYF,TGTGCCAGCAGCTTAGTACAGGGAAACTACGAGCAGTACTTC,TRBV7-2,.,TRBJ2-7,.,14
CASSIDRAHGYTF,TGTGCCAGCAGCATCGACAGGGCCCATGGCTACACCTTC,TRBV5-6,TRBD1,TRBJ1-2,.,13
CASSLVGTSYEQYF,TGTGCCAGCAGCTTAGTGGGGACTAGCTACGAGCAGTACTTC,TRBV7-2,TRBD2,TRBJ2-7,.,14
CASSWGLDYGYTF,TGTGCCAGCAGTTGGGGGCTCGACTATGGCTACACCTTC,TRBV28,.,TRBJ1-2,.,13
CASSPRGGEGYNEQFF,TGTGCCAGCAGCCCAAGGGGTGGGGAGGGATACAATGAGCAGTTCTTC,TRBV7-3,TRBD2,TRBJ2-1,.,16
CSVDKRRNQNTEAFF,TGCAGCGTTGATAAGCGGCGCAACCAGAACACTGAAGCTTTCTTT,TRBV29-1,.,TRBJ1-1,.,15
CASSLSGTRGGQETQYF,TGCGCCAGCAGCTTGAGCGGGACTAGGGGAGGCCAAGAGACCCAGTACTTC,TRBV5-1,TRBD2,TRBJ2-5,.,17
CASSGAENTEAFF,TGCGCCAGCAGTGGCGCGGAGAACACTGAAGCTTTCTTT,TRBV10-1,.,TRBJ1-1,.,13
CASSYRVGQGLNKAFF,TGTGCCAGCAGTTACCGTGTGGGACAGGGACTCAACAAAGCTTTCTTT,TRBV6-5,TRBD1,TRBJ1-1,once,16
CASSWDRGNTEAFF,TGTGCCAGCTCATGGGACAGGGGCAACACTGAAGCTTTCTTT,TRBV18,TRBD1,TRBJ1-1,.,14
CASSLYRENSPLHF,TGTGCCAGCAGTTTATACAGGGAGAATTCACCCCTCCACTTT,TRBV28,.,TRBJ1-6,few,14
CSVAGGTGGGFGRQETQYF,TGCAGCGTTGCCGGGGGGACAGGGGGAGGTTTTGGGCGGCAAGAGACCCAGTACTTC,TRBV29-1,TRBD1,TRBJ2-5,.,19
CASSLTGGRTEAFF,TGTGCCAGCAGCCTCACAGGGGGTCGTACTGAAGCTTTCTTT,TRBV28,TRBD1,TRBJ1-1,.,14
CASSQNPQGTTDHEQYF,TGTGCCAGCAGCCAAAATCCCCAGGGGACCACGGACCACGAGCAGTACTTC,TRBV11-2,.,TRBJ2-7,.,17
CATSRRPPSDRVTEAFF,TGTGCCACCAGCAGGCGGCCACCTAGCGACAGGGTCACTGAAGCTTTCTTT,TRBV15,TRBD1,TRBJ1-1,.,17
CASSQDDRNTGELFF,TGTGCCAGCAGCCAAGATGACAGGAACACCGGGGAGCTGTTTTTT,TRBV4-2,.,TRBJ2-2,.,15
CSAYRPLRSYNEQFF,TGCAGCGCCTATCGCCCATTGAGGTCCTACAATGAGCAGTTCTTC,TRBV29-1,.,TRBJ2-1,.,15
CSVGVAGAYEQYF,TGCAGCGTTGGGGTAGCGGGGGCCTACGAGCAGTACTTC,TRBV29-1,TRBD2,TRBJ2-7,.,13
CASSQGQGDEKLFF,TGCGCCAGCAGCCAAGGACAGGGGGATGAAAAACTGTTTTTT,TRBV4-3,TRBD1,TRBJ1-4,.,14
CASNPDSYQPQHF,TGTGCCAGCAACCCAGACAGTTATCAGCCCCAGCATTTT,TRBV6-5,.,TRBJ1-5,.,13
CASSDPQGWTEAFF,TGTGCCAGTAGTGATCCACAGGGATGGACTGAAGCTTTCTTT,TRBV19,.,TRBJ1-1,.,14
CAWSLNPQGALHF,TGTGCCTGGAGCCTCAACCCTCAGGGGGCCCTCCACTTT,TRBV30,TRBD1,TRBJ1-6,.,13
CASSSPGQGTNYGYTF,TGTGCCAGCAGTTCCCCCGGACAGGGTACTAACTATGGCTACACCTTC,TRBV28,TRBD1,TRBJ1-2,.,16
CASSQEVGATYSYEQYF,TGCGCCAGCAGCCAAGAAGTAGGAGCAACATATTCCTACGAGCAGTACTTC,TRBV4-1,.,TRBJ2-7,.,17
CASSPGTGSGANVLTF,TGTGCCAGCTCACCAGGGACAGGCTCTGGGGCCAACGTCCTGACTTTC,TRBV18,TRBD1,TRBJ2-6,.,16
CASTQVPGWVGYTF,TGTGCCAGCACTCAAGTCCCAGGTTGGGTCGGCTACACCTTC,TRBV6-6,.,TRBJ1-2,.,14
CASSAGTRTDTQYF,TGCGCCAGCAGCGCCGGGACTCGCACAGATACGCAGTATTTT,TRBV5-1,.,TRBJ2-3,.,14
CASSPGLAGPDTQYF,TGCGCCAGCAGCCCGGGACTAGCGGGTCCAGATACGCAGTATTTT,TRBV5-1,TRBD2,TRBJ2-3,.,15
CASSHAPGGGGATDTQYF,TGTGCCAGCAGCCACGCCCCGGGGGGCGGAGGGGCCACAGATACGCAGTATTTT,TRBV7-9,.,TRBJ2-3,.,18
CASSLWRTGPHGYTF,TGTGCCAGCAGTTTATGGCGGACAGGACCCCATGGCTACACCTTC,TRBV28,TRBD1,TRBJ1-2,once,15
CASSVPGFMNTEAFF,TGTGCCAGCAGTGTTCCGGGGTTCATGAACACTGAAGCTTTCTTT,TRBV28,.,TRBJ1-1,.,15
CASRETAANTGELFF,TGTGCCAGTAGGGAGACAGCCGCGAACACCGGGGAGCTGTTTTTT,TRBV19,.,TRBJ2-2,.,15
CASLGGAGGLVSYNEQFF,TGTGCCAGCTTAGGGGGAGCGGGAGGCCTCGTATCCTACAATGAGCAGTTCTTC,TRBV11-2,TRBD2,TRBJ2-1,.,18
CASSQDWSGGGNTEAFF,TGCGCCAGCAGCCAAGATTGGTCAGGGGGCGGGAACACTGAAGCTTTCTTT,TRBV4-3,TRBD1,TRBJ1-1,.,17
CATSRVRQGRSTDTQYF,TGTGCCACCAGCAGAGTAAGACAGGGCCGAAGCACAGATACGCAGTATTTT,TRBV15,TRBD1,TRBJ2-3,.,17
CATSRTGGTGNTIYF,TGTGCCACCAGCAGAACAGGGGGCACTGGAAACACCATATATTTT,TRBV15,TRBD1,TRBJ1-3,.,15
CASSSRAFSEAFF,TGTGCCAGCAGCTCCAGGGCTTTCTCTGAAGCTTTCTTT,TRBV13,.,TRBJ1-1,.,13
CASGSPPGQGSSPLHF,TGTGCCAGCGGAAGTCCTCCGGGACAGGGGTCCTCACCCCTCCACTTT,TRBV28,TRBD1,TRBJ1-6,.,16